Listed below are T cell receptor beta chains from one sample, sequenced in a study of OX40 agonist ivuxolimab in advanced cancers. Only in-frame clones appear in the TCRdb table, and some are missing; sequencing was by immunoSEQ multiplex PCR. The table shows more than 75,000 clones, with approximately 85% occurring only once. Source: CD4+ or CD8+ T cells sorted from blood, taken in a trial of the OX40 agonist ivuxolimab. These receptors originate from an adult with an advanced solid tumor such as melanoma, head and neck, liver or kidney cancer. CDR3s include the opening cysteine and the closing phenylalanine or tryptophan. The order of the fields is J gene, D gene, clone size, V gene, CDR3 DNA, CDR3 protein. A D gene is named only where the DNA matches it firmly. Size is stated for part of the rows, as once, few or many counts, or as a class when the clone is expanded.

TRBJ2-3 | - | - | TRBV11-2 | TGTGCCAGCAGCCCTAACGCCGGGAGAGATACGCAGTATTTT | CASSPNAGRDTQYF
TRBJ2-3 | TRBD1 | - | TRBV6-1 | TGTGCCAGCAGTGAGCAGGGGGACACAGATACGCAGTATTTT | CASSEQGDTDTQYF
TRBJ2-7 | TRBD2 | - | TRBV7-9 | TGTGCCAGCAGCTTGACTAGCGGGCACTACGAGCAGTACTTC | CASSLTSGHYEQYF
TRBJ2-7 | TRBD2 | - | TRBV5-1 | TGCGCCAGCAGCTGGGGACTAGCGGGGCTCCTATCCTACGAGCAGTACTTC | CASSWGLAGLLSYEQYF
TRBJ1-4 | - | - | TRBV2 | TGTGCCAGCAGGGACGTAGCTGCCACGGGGGAAAAACTGTTTTTT | CASRDVAATGEKLFF
TRBJ2-3 | - | - | TRBV9 | TGTGCCAGCAGCGTAGGGTGGGCTGAGGATACGCAGTATTTT | CASSVGWAEDTQYF
TRBJ2-5 | TRBD2 | - | TRBV5-6 | TGTGCCAGCAGCTTCGGGACTAGCGGAGAGACCCAGTACTTC | CASSFGTSGETQYF
TRBJ1-4 | TRBD1 | once | TRBV25-1 | TGTGCCAGCAGTGAACCGACAGGGGGGAATGAAAAACTGTTTTTT | CASSEPTGGNEKLFF
TRBJ2-1 | TRBD2 | - | TRBV11-3 | TGTGCCAGCAGCTCAGGACTAGCGGGATTTTACAATGAGCAGTTCTTC | CASSSGLAGFYNEQFF
TRBJ2-5 | - | - | TRBV25-1 | TGTGCCAGCAGTTCCGGGACTGGAGGGGAGACCCAGTACTTC | CASSSGTGGETQYF
TRBJ1-1 | - | - | TRBV27 | TGTGCCAGCAGTCCCGACCCTACCCGACAGCACTACCGGAACACTGAAGCTTTCTTT | CASSPDPTRQHYRNTEAFF
TRBJ1-5 | TRBD1 | - | TRBV6-5 | TGTGCCAGCAAGGAGGGGGCAGGAGGCAATCAGCCCCAGCATTTT | CASKEGAGGNQPQHF